The 7 T cell receptor beta chains given below trace back to one sample, sequenced in a study of T cells in tuberculosis. Repertoires were generated with immunoSEQ multiplex PCR, while TCRdb's copy carries only in-frame clones and drops some. The table records tens of thousands of clones, roughly 92% of them present only once. The specimen sequenced was PBMCs. The source is a donor under 30 with latent tuberculosis or without tuberculosis infection. Some clones in this sample may be carry-over from other donors' samples.

The chain carries TRBV6-1 and TRBJ2-3; 12 positions agree with TRBD2. The J segment lost 3 bases and the V segment lost 3 bases, leaving 7 bases of the junction unmatched. The CDR3 is 17 amino acids. Germline V gene lookup returns CDR1 MNHNS and CDR2 SASEGT. CDR3 sequence: CASSDLAGGPSTDTQYF. The CDR3 DNA is TGTGCCAGCAGTGACCTAGCGGGAGGGCCCTCTACAGATACGCAGTATTTT.

This chain joins TRBV2 and TRBJ1-1; the D is unclear. V was pared by 5 bases and J by 4 bases, with 11 bases between. Germline V gives CDR1 SNHLY, CDR2 FYNNEI. The CDR3 totals 13 residues. The CDR3 coding sequence is TGTGCCAGCAGTTCGGGTCAGAGCACTGAAGCTTTCTTT. Residues: CASSSGQSTEAFF. The entire variable domain, with the rest obtained from reference TRBV2 and TRBJ1-1, is as follows: EPEVTQTPSHQVTQMGQEVILRCVPISNHLYFYWYRQILGQKVEFLVSFYNNEISEKSEIFDDQFSVERPDGSNFTLKIRSTKLEDSAMYFCASSSGQSTEAFFGQGTRLTVV.

The V call is TRBV5-1, the J call TRBJ1-1; 7 bases agree with TRBD1. CDR1 SGHRS and CDR2 YFSETQ come from the germline V gene. V shed 2 bases, J shed 7 bases, and the junction held 5 bases outside the gene matches. The CDR3 length is 13 residues. The CDR3 DNA reads TGCGCCAGCAGCTTAGGGCCAGGGGGTGAAGCTTTCTTT. It is translated as CASSLGPGGEAFF.

The rearrangement links TRBV9 to TRBJ2-2, with TRBD1 identical over 7 bases. The J segment lost 7 bases and the V segment lost 6 bases, leaving 3 bases of the junction unmatched. This CDR3 contains 12 residues. The germline V gene has CDR1 SGDLS and CDR2 YYNGEE. CDR3 nucleotide sequence: TGTGCCAGCAAGGGGGCGAGCGGGGAGCTGTTTTTT. Encoded protein: CASKGASGELFF.

V usage is TRBV12-5 and J usage is TRBJ2-7, with D possibly TRBD1 on 5 matching bases. The CDR3 is 14 residues long. Between the trimmed V and J ends, which lost 1 base and 4 bases, there was a span of 11 bases. CDR1 and CDR2 from the germline V gene are LGHNT and FRNRAP. CDR3 DNA: TGTGCTAGTGGTTTGGGCCCTCAGGGATACGAGCAGTACTTC. As protein: CASGLGPQGYEQYF.

The chain has TRBV30 and TRBJ2-5; 7 nucleotides line up with TRBD2. CDR1 is GTSNPN, CDR2 SVGIG, per germline (reference sequence). Trimming took 0 bases from V and 14 from J; bases not matched to a gene: 9. There are 12 residues in the CDR3. As DNA, the CDR3 is TGTGCCTGGAGTGTACCGGCGGGGGAAAACTACTTC. Its translation is CAWSVPAGENYF.

The chain uses TRBV5-4 and TRBJ2-7; TRBD2 agrees at 9 bases. The CDR3 sequence is 13 residues long. The V gene end was trimmed by 4 bases and the J gene end by 5 bases; junction bases not matched to a gene: 4. Germline loops: CDR1 SGHNT, CDR2 YYREEE (reference sequence). The CDR3 loop is CASSVGLANEQYF. The CDR3 DNA reads as TGTGCCAGCAGCGTGGGACTAGCCAACGAGCAGTACTTC.